The source of this T cell receptor (beta chain) is a study of cytomegalovirus exposure and HLA in healthy donors. Study background: The 90 to 150 validation repertoires, a later analysis reported, used the same platform as the 650 to 800 repertoires from the first cohort. Study-wide results and caveats: The tendency of first-cohort TCR clusters to co-occur in the 95 to 150 validation repertoires was the finding of a later analysis. Investigators reported 150 to 200 TCR beta chains as tied to cytomegalovirus. For cytomegalovirus status, the classifier reportedly gave diagnoses with high specificity and sensitivity.

Libraries were prepared by immunoSEQ multiplex PCR; TCRdb keeps only in-frame clonotypes and omits some of them. This sample has around 260,000 clones, with about 92% found just once. CDR3 size: 16 residues. The V gene's germline CDR1 is MNHEY and CDR2 SVGAGI. V shed 2 bases and J 5 bases; nucleotides not matched to a gene: 10. This clone was counted once. Its antigen is still unknown. The J gene is TRBJ2-7, the V gene TRBV6-5; 9 bases agree with TRBD2. Specimen: PBMCs. The TCR was taken from a woman aged 25 to 45 in good health and CMV-seronegative. The CDR3 here is CASSYRDWREGHEQYF. For the CDR3, the DNA is TGTGCCAGCAGTTACAGGGACTGGCGGGAGGGCCACGAGCAGTACTTC.